The clone carrying this T cell receptor (beta chain) was observed many times. These data originate in a study of early T cells in non-severe SARS-CoV-2 infection. Individual cDNA molecules carried attached unique molecular identifiers. TCRdb passed the 5' RACE reads through MiXCR, listing each CDR3 protein once. The table shows approximately 77,000 distinct CDR3 sequences, with less than 5.5% occurring only once. Germline V gene sequence: CDR1 SEHNR, CDR2 FQNEAQ (reference sequence). The CDR3 has 15 residues. V gave up 3 bases and J gave up 2 bases, with 12 bases separating them. This receptor was taken from an adult who was a healthcare worker with PCR-confirmed SARS-CoV-2 infection or an uninfected control (not recorded which). The material sequenced was whole blood, taken at baseline. This chain uses TRBV7-9 with TRBJ2-3; D possibly corresponds to TRBD2 (6 bases). CDR3 DNA sequence: TGTGCCAGCAGCTTGGCCGGGGGATCCACAGATACGCAGTATTTT. This translates into CASSLAGGSTDTQYF.